This T cell receptor beta chain was observed in a study of T cells expressing NK-cell markers. In the study overall: The authors derived TCR beta repertoires from sorted CD3+CD56+NKG2C+, CD3+CD56+NKG2C- and CD3+CD56-NKG2C+ T cells. Eight donors were sequenced, of whom seven were HCMV-seropositive, while the remaining one was HCMV-seronegative. Notes on the study in general: HCMV specificity of the expanded NKG2C+ T cell clones stayed unclear.

On this clonotype: Its antigen remains unidentified.

The authors made TCR beta cDNA libraries by 5'RACE template switching. This switching added a universal primer site and UMIs. Using the 5' RACE reads, TCRdb records one entry per CDR3 protein without DNA. This sample carries more than 120,000 distinct CDR3 sequences, with 9% to 15% going to the ten biggest clones. The germline V gene encodes CDR1 SGHRS and CDR2 YFSETQ. The CDR3 is 16 residues long. Sequencing was carried out using blood T cells: a sorted CD56 or NKG2C T cell subset, CD4+ or CD8+ T cells, or bulk PBMC T cells (not recorded which). This chain links TRBV5-1 with TRBJ2-3; the D call from TCRdb, TRBD1, cannot be confirmed without DNA. This receptor was identified in a man aged 18 to 35 in good health. The CDR3 spells CASSLDQGLATDTQYF.